This TCR beta chain was profiled in a study of CD8 T cells in ankylosing spondylitis. TCRdb reprocessed the 5' RACE reads via MiXCR and lists one record per CDR3 protein. The sample contains roughly 220,000 distinct CDR3 sequences, about 10% of which appear only once. With V trimmed by 2 bases and J by 2 bases, 9 bases remained unmatched. This CDR3 is built from 16 residues. CDR1 ENHRY and CDR2 SYGVKD come from the germline V gene. There are many counts of this clonotype. Its cognate antigen is unknown. Overall study findings and caveats: A subset of motif variants has previously been described in the synovial fluid and blood of reactive arthritis. Matched ankylosing spondylitis synovial fluid reportedly showed significant enrichment of disease-linked clones. Among TCR beta sequences, a motif of under 10 highly homologous variants appeared characteristic of ankylosing spondylitis blood.

The sample taken for sequencing was blood, either unsorted or a sorted T cell fraction (not recorded which). This TCR came from a male donor with ankylosing spondylitis or in good health (not recorded which). The chain has TRBV10-3 and TRBJ2-7; TRBD1 agrees at 7 bases. CDR3 sequence (DNA): TGTGCCATCAGTGAGCCGGGACAGCCGAAAGCCTACGAGCAGTACTTC. Its translation: CAISEPGQPKAYEQYF.